Included here is one T cell receptor (beta chain) sequence, with context. How the authors handled the data: Estimation of nucleated cell counts relied on the amplification of reference gene primers. The data were produced by immunoSEQ multiplex PCR, yet TCRdb's version contains in-frame clones alone and is incomplete. V and J calls and clone size are as listed in that table; D and trimming were resolved from the DNA. The sample includes approximately 88,000 clones, roughly 84% seen only once; the top ten take approximately 15%. This sample was taken from a study of blood T cell repertoires in COVID-19. Study background: Italy, Spain and the United States were the sources of the convalescent and acute COVID-19 samples. PBMCs, B-cell-depleted T cells, or T cells provided the cDNA or gDNA that made up the material.

Germline trimming cut 4 bases from V and 6 bases from J; bases unmatched to any gene: 7. CDR3 length: 14 residues. CDR1 and CDR2 from the germline V gene are SNHLY and FYNNEI. The material sequenced was peripheral blood. The TCR originated in a woman in her 70s with acute or convalescent COVID-19. The chain links TRBV2 to TRBJ2-3; 7 bases line up with TRBD2. Here the CDR3 reads CASSVGREMDTQYF. CDR3 sequence (DNA): TGTGCCAGCAGTGTTGGGAGGGAGATGGATACGCAGTATTTT. Looking up the rest from reference TRBV2 and TRBJ2-3 gives the full variable domain: EPEVTQTPSHQVTQMGQEVILRCVPISNHLYFYWYRQILGQKVEFLVSFYNNEISEKSEIFDDQFSVERPDGSNFTLKIRSTKLEDSAMYFCASSVGREMDTQYFGPGTRLTVL.